The 7 T cell receptor beta chains below come from one sample, sequenced in a study of blood T cells in healthy people across ages. The use of a sample-barcoded 5' primer and a J-beta primer mix characterized a second PCR of 7 to 11 cycles. MiXCR, run by TCRdb on the 5' RACE reads, gives a single entry per CDR3 protein. The sample records almost 300,000 distinct CDR3 sequences, less than 30% being singletons. Specimen: blood. These receptor sequences come from a woman between 70 and 85 years old in good health.

This clonotype turned up a few times. The chain couples TRBV24-1 to TRBJ2-5, with TRBD2 as a possible D gene (6 bases). The germline gives CDR1 KGHDR, CDR2 SFDVKD. V was shortened by 4 bases and J by 2 bases, with 10 bases between the two germline ends. The CDR3 length is 14 residues. CDR3 nucleotides: TGTGCCACCAGTGAAACGCGGGGACAAGAGACCCAGTACTTC. Protein sequence: CATSETRGQETQYF.

This clonotype was seen only a few times. The CDR3 sequence is CASPPDNYEQYF. In DNA form, the CDR3 reads TGCGCCAGCCCCCCTGACAATTACGAGCAGTACTTC. The chain recombines TRBV4-3 with TRBJ2-7, with unresolved D. Deletions cut 8 bases from V and 4 bases from J, with 12 bases between. Germline CDR1 reads LGHNA; CDR2 reads YSLEER. The CDR3 consists of 12 residues.

This clonotype was found many times. This rearrangement joins TRBV18 to TRBJ2-7; D is undetermined. Germline CDR1 and CDR2: KGHSH and LQKENI. CDR3 length equals 13 residues. The V and J ends lost 8 bases and 2 bases respectively, with 13 bases between them. CDR3 in DNA: TGTGCCAGCAGCCCGGGTCTGACCTACGAGCAGTACTTC. Translated, it gives CASSPGLTYEQYF.

Many counts were recorded for this clonotype. V is TRBV5-6 and J is TRBJ2-7; possible D gene TRBD1, 5 bases. This CDR3 is 14 amino acids long. CDR1 is SGHDT and CDR2 is YYEEEE in the germline V gene. The germline V and J ends were trimmed by 2 bases and 5 bases, with 14 bases remaining between them. CDR3 in amino acids: CASSFRASTDEQYF. The DNA for the CDR3 is TGTGCCAGCAGCTTCAGGGCGTCAACTGACGAGCAGTACTTC.

This clonotype was seen repeatedly, ten times or more. The V and J genes are TRBV9 and TRBJ2-5, with 9 bases identical to TRBD1. Trimming at V came to 1 base and at J to 3 bases, leaving 7 bases not matched to a gene. The CDR3 spans 16 residues. Germline V lookup: CDR1 SGDLS, CDR2 YYNGEE. CDR3 loop: CASSVRRDREEETQYF. CDR3 bases: TGTGCCAGCAGCGTAAGGCGGGACAGGGAAGAAGAGACCCAGTACTTC. The whole variable domain, filled in from reference TRBV9 and TRBJ2-5, reads DSGVTQTPKHLITATGQRVTLRCSPRSGDLSVYWYQQSLDQGLQFLIQYYNGEERAKGNILERFSAQQFPDLHSELNLSSLELGDSALYFCASSVRRDREEETQYFGPGTRLLVL.

The rearrangement links TRBV11-2 to TRBJ2-2; 11 bases match TRBD2. CDR1 is SGHAT, CDR2 FQNNGV, per germline. Trimming cost V 8 bases and J 6 bases; bases outside gene matches: 8. The CDR3 totals 15 residues. The CDR3 DNA sequence: TGTGCCAGCCGTTCGACTAGCGGGATGTCCGGGGAGCTGTTTTTT. Its translation: CASRSTSGMSGELFF.

The rearrangement links TRBV20-1 to TRBJ2-1; possibly TRBD1 for D (6 bases). The CDR3 is made up of 14 amino acids. The V end lost 5 bases, the J end lost 4 bases, and 15 bases lay between the germline ends. In germline, CDR1 is DFQATT, CDR2 SNEGSKA (reference sequence). The CDR3: CSASTQDSYNEQFF. CDR3 bases: TGCAGTGCTTCAACGCAGGACAGTTACAATGAGCAGTTCTTC.